These T cell receptor beta chains were read from a single sample in a study of regulatory T cells in long-lasting Graves disease. TCRdb re-called the multiplex PCR reads with MiXCR, one entry per CDR3 protein. The sample holds roughly 360,000 distinct CDR3 sequences, 10% to 15% seen once. The same sample was also used in a study of T cells in Graves' hyperthyroidism and ophthalmopathy.

Sequences were derived from peripheral blood mononuclear cells (PBMCs), sampled at new diagnosis, from a patient treated with antithyroid drugs. The receptors shown here come from a woman aged 18-29 years with Graves disease. Each CDR3 is given with its conserved first and last residue. The D gene is left open where the match is weak. A clone size is listed for some rows: how often the clone was seen (once, few, many), or a class if it is expanded.

d_call,clone_size,j_call,v_call,cdr3_nt,cdr3_aa
TRBD1,many,TRBJ1-5,TRBV2,TGTGCCAGCAGTGAAGAGACAGGGTCTCAGCCCCAGCATTTT,CASSEETGSQPQHF
TRBD1,many,TRBJ1-6,TRBV20-1,TGCAGTGCACGCAGGGGGATATCGGATTCACCCCTCCACTTT,CSARRGISDSPLHF
-,many,TRBJ1-2,TRBV29-1,TGCAGCGTTGAAGACAGGAGGGGCCGGTATGGCTACACCTTC,CSVEDRRGRYGYTF
-,few,TRBJ1-4,TRBV20-1,TGCAGTGCTATAAAGTTTCACCCTAATGAAAAACTGTTTTTT,CSAIKFHPNEKLFF
-,few,TRBJ2-7,TRBV10-3,TGTGCCAGCAGTTACAGCAGGGATCGTGTCGAGCAGTACTTC,CASSYSRDRVEQYF
-,few,TRBJ2-7,TRBV7-9,TGTGCCAGCAGCTCCACTAGGGGATCTTGGGACGAGCAGTACTTC,CASSSTRGSWDEQYF
-,-,TRBJ2-5,TRBV10-3,TGTGCCATCAGTGAGTCAGGAGCTCAAGAGACCCAGTACTTC,CAISESGAQETQYF
-,many,TRBJ1-1,TRBV20-1,TGCAGTGTCAAGGGGAAGGTCGTGGTCACTGAAGCTTTCTTT,CSVKGKVVVTEAFF
TRBD1,many,TRBJ1-1,TRBV6-5,TGTGCCAGCAGTTACTCGAAAGGGACAGTGAACACTGAAGCTTTCTTT,CASSYSKGTVNTEAFF
-,many,TRBJ2-2,TRBV2,TGTGCCAGCAGCCTCGGGACGACGAACACCGGGGAGCTGTTTTTT,CASSLGTTNTGELFF
TRBD2,-,TRBJ2-2,TRBV4-3,TGCGCCAGCAGCCATGGGCTAGCGGCGAACACCGGGGAGCTGTTTTTT,CASSHGLAANTGELFF
-,few,TRBJ1-5,TRBV7-2,TGTGCCAGCAGCTTAACAGAGTATGGGAATCAGCCCCAGCATTTT,CASSLTEYGNQPQHF
TRBD2,few,TRBJ2-1,TRBV25-1,TGTGCCAGCAGTGAAAATGAGACTAGCGGGAGAGGCAATGAGCAGTTCTTC,CASSENETSGRGNEQFF
TRBD1,many,TRBJ1-2,TRBV10-3,TGTGCCATCAGTGCCCGGGACAGACAACGGGATAACTATGGCTACACCTTC,CAISARDRQRDNYGYTF
TRBD1,-,TRBJ1-1,TRBV11-2,TGTGCCAGCAGCCTAAACCCGGGACAGGGGCCCGTCGCTGAAGCTTTCTTT,CASSLNPGQGPVAEAFF
-,-,TRBJ2-7,TRBV7-9,TGTGTCAGCAGCCCGGACTTCTACGAGCAGTACTTC,CVSSPDFYEQYF
TRBD1,-,TRBJ1-1,TRBV30,TGTGCCTGGAGTATTGACAGGGGGTACACTGAAGCTTTCTTT,CAWSIDRGYTEAFF
TRBD2,-,TRBJ2-2,TRBV7-8,TGTGCCAGCAGCTTAAGCCCTAGCGGGAGCACCGGGGAGCTGTTTTTT,CASSLSPSGSTGELFF
-,many,TRBJ1-4,TRBV7-8,TGTGCCAGCAGCTTCCCAGGCAGGCCTAATGAAAAACTGTTTTTT,CASSFPGRPNEKLFF
-,few,TRBJ2-2,TRBV7-2,TGTGCCAGCAGCTCCTACAGGGGAGGCGGGGAGCTGTTTTTT,CASSSYRGGGELFF
TRBD1,-,TRBJ1-1,TRBV28,TGTGCCAGCAGGCGGACAGGGGGCGCGGTCACTGAAGCTTTCTTT,CASRRTGGAVTEAFF
-,many,TRBJ1-5,TRBV12-3/TRBV12-4,TGTGCCAGCAGCCAGAAAGAGGGGGGATACAATCAGCCCCAGCATTTT,CASSQKEGGYNQPQHF
TRBD2,many,TRBJ2-1,TRBV12-3/TRBV12-4,TGTGCCAGCAGAGCGGGACTAGCGGGAGCCAATGAGCAGTTCTTC,CASRAGLAGANEQFF
-,many,TRBJ2-5,TRBV10-1,TGCGCCAGCAGCGGGGGCCGGCGGGAGACCCAGTACTTC,CASSGGRRETQYF
-,many,TRBJ1-5,TRBV7-2,TGTGCCAGCAGCTTACCCCCCAATCAGCCCCAGCATTTT,CASSLPPNQPQHF
-,few,TRBJ2-3,TRBV7-6,TGTGCCAGCAGCTTAGGGTTCACAGATACGCAGTATTTT,CASSLGFTDTQYF
-,once,TRBJ1-6,TRBV4-3,TGCGCCAGCAGCCAAGAGGACTTCCGCAGCTCCTATAATTCACCCCTCCACTTT,CASSQEDFRSSYNSPLHF
-,many,TRBJ1-3,TRBV19,TGTGCCAGTAGTACCGTCCCTTCTTTGATGGGGGTTACTGGAAACACCATATATTTT,CASSTVPSLMGVTGNTIYF
TRBD1,few,TRBJ1-2,TRBV14,TGTGCCAGCAGCCTAACGGACAGGGGGACGTATGGCTACACCTTC,CASSLTDRGTYGYTF
-,many,TRBJ2-3,TRBV2,TGTGCCAGCAGTGAAGGTTGGGCCACTACAGATACGCAGTATTTT,CASSEGWATTDTQYF
TRBD2,-,TRBJ2-7,TRBV28,TGTGCCAGCAGTTGGACTAGCGGATTGGACGAGCAGTACTTC,CASSWTSGLDEQYF
-,many,TRBJ1-1,TRBV5-1,TGCGCCAGCAGCCGCAGGGGAGGAGATGCTGAAGCTTTCTTT,CASSRRGGDAEAFF
-,many,TRBJ1-1,TRBV9,TGTGCCAGCGGGGATGGGACTGAAGCTTTCTTT,CASGDGTEAFF
-,-,TRBJ1-2,TRBV6-5,TGTGCCAGCAGTTACTCGGACAGTATTTCAACTCTCTATGGCTACACCTTC,CASSYSDSISTLYGYTF